This is a list of T cell receptor beta chains from one sample in a study of radiotherapy plus CTLA-4 blockade in lung cancer. Assay used: immunoSEQ multiplex PCR; TCRdb lists only in-frame clones, some missing. Of under 110,000 clones in the sample, 85% to 90% were seen once. The starting material was peripheral blood, obtained from a patient treated with radiotherapy plus ipilimumab. The origin of the receptors is a human donor with non-small cell lung cancer that progressed on radiotherapy plus ipilimumab. Some clones in this sample may be carry-over from other donors' samples. Each CDR3 is given with its conserved first and last residue. Each record gives: D gene, J gene, clone size, V gene, CDR3 protein, CDR3 DNA. The D gene is left open where the match is weak. Where a row states a size, it is once, few, many or the class of an expanded clone; other rows omit it.

>NA|TRBJ2-2|NA|TRBV12-5
CASGTAGVGELFF
TGTGCTAGTGGAACGGCAGGGGTCGGGGAGCTGTTTTTT
>TRBD2|TRBJ2-3|NA|TRBV11-2
CASGGGGTQYF
TGTGCCAGCGGCGGGGGGGGGACGCAGTATTTT
>NA|TRBJ2-5|few|TRBV6-5
CASTKRWEETQYF
TGTGCCAGCACCAAACGTTGGGAAGAGACCCAGTACTTC
>NA|TRBJ1-3|once|TRBV6-5
CASSDELLGNTIYF
TGTGCCAGCAGTGACGAGTTGCTCGGAAACACCATATATTTT
>TRBD2|TRBJ2-3|NA|TRBV6-4
CASSDSNEGSGITTDTQYF
TGTGCCAGCAGTGACTCTAATGAGGGCAGCGGGATAACCACAGATACGCAGTATTTT
>TRBD1|TRBJ1-1|NA|TRBV19
CASSTHRGRVVTEAFF
TGTGCCAGTAGTACCCACAGGGGGCGGGTGGTCACTGAAGCTTTCTTT
>TRBD1|TRBJ2-2|NA|TRBV5-8
CASSSRDRDTGELFF
TGTGCCAGCAGCAGCCGGGACAGGGATACCGGGGAGCTGTTTTTT
>NA|TRBJ2-7|NA|TRBV7-2
CASSLRDTYEQYF
TGTGCCAGCAGCTTAAGGGACACCTACGAGCAGTACTTC
>NA|TRBJ1-5|NA|TRBV7-2
CASSSLEDRPQHF
TGTGCCAGCAGCTCATTAGAGGACAGGCCCCAGCATTTT
>TRBD1|TRBJ1-5|NA|TRBV19
CASSAQGGLQYSNQPQHF
TGTGCCAGTAGTGCACAGGGGGGACTCCAATATAGCAATCAGCCCCAGCATTTT
>NA|TRBJ2-1|NA|TRBV5-1
CASSLGLPWVDEQFF
TGCGCCAGCAGCTTGGGACTCCCCTGGGTCGATGAGCAGTTCTTC
>NA|TRBJ1-5|NA|TRBV5-1
CASSRTVNQPQHF
TGCGCCAGCAGCCGGACAGTCAATCAGCCCCAGCATTTT
>NA|TRBJ2-1|NA|TRBV10-3
CAIRDGDGAQFF
TGTGCCATCAGGGACGGCGATGGGGCGCAGTTCTTC
>NA|TRBJ2-1|NA|TRBV30
CAWTPRRNEQFF
TGTGCCTGGACCCCAAGGAGGAATGAGCAGTTCTTC
>NA|TRBJ2-2|NA|TRBV6-5
CASSYLGVTGELFF
TGTGCCAGCAGTTACCTAGGAGTGACCGGGGAGCTGTTTTTT
>NA|TRBJ1-5|NA|TRBV2
CASSGEIGHQPQHF
TGTGCCAGCAGTGGGGAAATAGGACATCAGCCCCAGCATTTT
>TRBD1|TRBJ2-5|NA|TRBV29-1
CSVLTGMETQYF
TGCAGCGTTCTGACAGGGATGGAGACCCAGTACTTC
>TRBD1|TRBJ1-2|NA|TRBV5-1
CASSSPGQGAGGYTF
TGCGCCAGCAGCTCCCCGGGACAGGGGGCGGGAGGCTACACCTTC
>NA|TRBJ1-3|NA|TRBV7-2
CASSSRGEGNTIYF
TGTGCCAGCAGCTCCAGGGGTGAGGGAAACACCATATATTTT
>NA|TRBJ2-1|NA|TRBV4-1
CASSLQPKTYWNEQFF
TGCGCCAGCAGCCTACAGCCGAAGACCTACTGGAATGAGCAGTTCTTC
>NA|TRBJ1-5|NA|TRBV10-3
CAISESPGTQPQHF
TGTGCCATCAGTGAGTCGCCAGGGACTCAGCCCCAGCATTTT
>NA|TRBJ1-2|NA|TRBV14
CASSQGRNYGYTF
TGTGCCAGCAGCCAAGGACGGAACTATGGCTACACCTTC
>NA|TRBJ2-5|NA|TRBV30
CAWSGDQETQYF
TGTGCCTGGAGTGGCGACCAAGAGACCCAGTACTTC
>NA|TRBJ1-6|NA|TRBV6-1
CASSSGTGNYSPLHF
TGTGCCAGCAGTTCTGGGACGGGGAATTATTCACCCCTCCACTTT
>TRBD2|TRBJ2-1|once|TRBV4-3
CASSRTSGLAGGREQFF
TGCGCCAGCAGCCGGACCTCCGGACTAGCGGGGGGACGAGAGCAGTTCTTC
>NA|TRBJ2-7|once|TRBV23-1
CASSRADSPSYEQYF
TGCGCCAGCAGTCGGGCGGATTCCCCGTCCTACGAGCAGTACTTC
>NA|TRBJ2-7|NA|TRBV7-8
CASSLITGLHEQYF
TGTGCCAGCAGCTTAATAACCGGGCTTCACGAGCAGTACTTC
>NA|TRBJ2-7|NA|TRBV11-2
CASSLAGNRREQYF
TGTGCCAGCAGCTTAGCCGGGAACCGACGCGAGCAGTACTTC
>TRBD1|TRBJ1-5|NA|TRBV7-9
CASSPDRGGNQPQHF
TGTGCCAGCAGTCCGGACAGGGGAGGCAATCAGCCCCAGCATTTT
>TRBD1|TRBJ1-2|NA|TRBV11-3
CASSLGGGQGVGGYTF
TGTGCCAGCAGCTTAGGTGGGGGACAGGGCGTCGGTGGCTACACCTTC
>NA|TRBJ1-1|NA|TRBV11-3
CASSLLLRRLNTEAFF
TGTGCCAGCAGCTTATTGTTGCGACGACTGAACACTGAAGCTTTCTTT
>NA|TRBJ2-7|NA|TRBV7-6
CASSLRDQFYEQCF
TGTGCCAGCAGCTTAAGGGACCAATTCTACGAGCAGTGCTTC
>NA|TRBJ1-2|NA|TRBV19
CASSMGGSYGYTF
TGTGCCAGTAGTATGGGAGGTAGCTATGGCTACACCTTC
>TRBD1|TRBJ1-1|NA|TRBV27
CASRRTGGYTEAFF
TGTGCCAGCAGGCGAACAGGGGGGTACACTGAAGCTTTCTTT
>NA|TRBJ2-1|NA|TRBV29-1
CSFGTDYNEQFF
TGCAGCTTCGGGACGGATTACAATGAGCAGTTCTTC
>TRBD1|TRBJ1-1|NA|TRBV29-1
CSVTGFRNTEAFF
TGCAGCGTGACAGGGTTCCGGAACACTGAAGCTTTCTTT
>TRBD1|TRBJ1-5|NA|TRBV28
CASSPPGTGVQPQHF
TGTGCCAGCAGTCCCCCTGGGACAGGGGTTCAGCCCCAGCATTTT
>NA|TRBJ2-7|once|TRBV15
CATSREGGTYEQYF
TGTGCCACCAGCAGAGAGGGGGGAACCTACGAGCAGTACTTC
>TRBD1|TRBJ1-2|NA|TRBV28
CASSSQGVHYGYTF
TGTGCCAGCAGTTCACAGGGGGTTCACTATGGCTACACCTTC
>NA|TRBJ2-3|NA|TRBV21-1
CASSKGQYHTDTQYF
TGTGCCAGCAGCAAGGGACAGTATCATACAGATACGCAGTATTTT
>TRBD1|TRBJ1-6|NA|TRBV9
CASSLRDGQGSPLHF
TGTGCCAGCAGCCTCCGGGACGGACAGGGGTCACCCCTCCACTTT
>NA|TRBJ2-3|NA|TRBV5-1
CASSKGNTAQDTQYF
TGCGCCAGCAGCAAGGGCAACACGGCCCAAGATACGCAGTATTTT
>NA|TRBJ2-5|few|TRBV7-2
CASSLYQETQYF
TGTGCCAGCAGCTTATACCAAGAGACCCAGTACTTC
>NA|TRBJ1-5|NA|TRBV7-2
CASSRRGGNQPQHF
TGTGCCAGCAGCCGGAGAGGTGGCAATCAGCCCCAGCATTTT
>TRBD1|TRBJ1-5|NA|TRBV10-3
CAISEGQGGNQPQHF
TGTGCCATCAGTGAAGGACAGGGTGGCAATCAGCCCCAGCATTTT
>NA|TRBJ1-3|once|TRBV15
CATSPRFSGNTIYF
TGTGCCACCAGCCCCCGGTTCTCTGGAAACACCATATATTTT
>NA|TRBJ1-1|few|TRBV7-8
CASSYGTPNTEAFF
TGTGCCAGCAGCTACGGGACCCCGAACACTGAAGCTTTCTTT
>NA|TRBJ2-2|NA|TRBV7-3
CASSLTVGVGELFF
TGTGCCAGCAGCTTGACCGTAGGGGTCGGGGAGCTGTTTTTT
>TRBD1|TRBJ1-1|once|TRBV29-1
CSVRTGTSTEAFF
TGCAGCGTGAGGACAGGGACAAGCACTGAAGCTTTCTTT
>TRBD1|TRBJ2-7|NA|TRBV2
CASSGDRVSYEQYF
TGTGCCAGCAGTGGGGACAGGGTTTCCTACGAGCAGTACTTC
>NA|TRBJ2-7|NA|TRBV2
CASRRETVSYEQYF
TGTGCCAGCAGGAGAGAGACAGTCTCCTACGAGCAGTACTTC
>NA|TRBJ2-7|NA|TRBV7-9
CASSSKNSGAYEQYF
TGTGCCAGCAGCTCGAAGAATTCAGGGGCCTACGAGCAGTACTTC
>TRBD1|TRBJ1-1|few|TRBV10-3
CAITGGSHTEAFF
TGTGCCATAACAGGGGGCTCCCACACTGAAGCTTTCTTT
>TRBD1|TRBJ2-5|NA|TRBV6-1
CASRGTGGAVETQYF
TGTGCCAGCAGGGGGACAGGGGGCGCGGTAGAGACCCAGTACTTC
>NA|TRBJ1-2|few|TRBV10-1
CASSVDRGFEGYTF
TGCGCCAGCAGTGTCGACCGGGGATTTGAGGGCTACACCTTC